This T cell receptor (beta chain) comes out of a study of blood T cell repertoires in COVID-19. The age range of participants was about 18 to 95 years, with residence in about two dozen US areas. Repertoires were generated with immunoSEQ multiplex PCR, while TCRdb's copy carries only in-frame clones and drops some. Here the sample spans over 400,000 clones, about nine tenths being singletons. Germline values: CDR1 SNHLY, CDR2 FYNNEI. This CDR3 is 15 amino acids long. Trimming at V came to 6 bases and at J to 7 bases, leaving 6 bases not matched to a gene. Sample: PBMCs or T cells enriched from blood (not recorded which). The chain employs TRBV2 and TRBJ1-6, with 10 positions matching TRBD1. This TCR was sampled from a woman aged 60-75 years who had recovered from COVID-19. The CDR3 loop reads CASSSGTGVNSPLHF. Here the CDR3 DNA reads TGTGCCAGCAGCTCCGGGACAGGGGTAAATTCACCCCTCCACTTT. Combining the CDR3 with reference TRBV2 and TRBJ1-6 gives the whole variable domain EPEVTQTPSHQVTQMGQEVILRCVPISNHLYFYWYRQILGQKVEFLVSFYNNEISEKSEIFDDQFSVERPDGSNFTLKIRSTKLEDSAMYFCASSSGTGVNSPLHFGNGTRLTVT.